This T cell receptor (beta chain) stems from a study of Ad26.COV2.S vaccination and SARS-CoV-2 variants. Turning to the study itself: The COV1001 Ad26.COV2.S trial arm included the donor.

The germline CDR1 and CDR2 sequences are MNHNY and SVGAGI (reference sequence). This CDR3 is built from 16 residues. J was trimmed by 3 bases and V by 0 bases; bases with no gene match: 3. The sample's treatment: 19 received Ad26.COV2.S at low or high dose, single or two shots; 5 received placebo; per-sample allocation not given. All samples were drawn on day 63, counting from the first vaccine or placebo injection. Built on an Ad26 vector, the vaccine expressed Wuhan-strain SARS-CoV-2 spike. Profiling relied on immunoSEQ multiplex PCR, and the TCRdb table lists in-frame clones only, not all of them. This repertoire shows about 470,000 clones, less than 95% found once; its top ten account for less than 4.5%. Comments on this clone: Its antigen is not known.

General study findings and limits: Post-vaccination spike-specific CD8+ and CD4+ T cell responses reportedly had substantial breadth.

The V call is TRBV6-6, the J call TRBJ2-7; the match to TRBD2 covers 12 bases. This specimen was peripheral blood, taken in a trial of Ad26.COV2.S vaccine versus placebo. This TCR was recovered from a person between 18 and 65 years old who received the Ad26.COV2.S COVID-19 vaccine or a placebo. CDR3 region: CASSYSGGLAGYEQYF. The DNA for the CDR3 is TGTGCCAGCAGTTACTCGGGGGGACTAGCGGGCTACGAGCAGTACTTC.